This T cell receptor (beta chain) was found in a study of OX40 agonist ivuxolimab in advanced cancers. Study details: In this cohort, patients received ivuxolimab, an agonistic anti-OX40 (CD134) antibody. Patients in the trial were receiving intravenous ivuxolimab every 2 weeks, at doses of 0.01 to 10 mg/kg.

About this clone: Its antigen is still unknown.

The CDR3 runs to 16 residues. Germline loops: CDR1 SEHNR, CDR2 FQNEAQ (reference sequence). Trimming removed 3 bases from V and 2 bases from J; junction bases left unmatched: 3. TCRdb keeps only in-frame clones here, not all; method: immunoSEQ multiplex PCR. The sample has more than 95,000 clones, approximately 94% seen once; the top ten hold more than 0.15%. The study sampled blood at baseline, cycle 4 day 1, and cycle 7 day 1. General study results and limits: At doses 0.1 to 3.0 mg/kg, CD4+ and CD8+ clones expanded.

This receptor was identified in an adult with an advanced solid tumor such as melanoma, head and neck, liver or kidney cancer. This chain links TRBV7-9 with TRBJ2-7, with 14 bases matching TRBD2. The starting material was CD4+ or CD8+ T cells sorted from blood, obtained in a trial of the OX40 agonist ivuxolimab. CDR3: CASSFLGLAGAYEQYF. Written as DNA, the CDR3 is TGTGCCAGCAGCTTCTTGGGACTAGCGGGAGCCTACGAGCAGTACTTC.